This is a list of T cell receptor beta chains from one sample in a study of T cells in Graves' hyperthyroidism and ophthalmopathy. MiXCR, applied by TCRdb to the multiplex PCR reads, yields one record per CDR3 protein. The sample has about 570,000 distinct CDR3 sequences, about 45% seen once. The sample comprised peripheral blood or thyroid tissue (not recorded which). Every receptor here comes from an adult woman with Graves' disease, either hyperthyroidism or ophthalmopathy (not recorded which). CDR3s include the opening cysteine and the closing phenylalanine or tryptophan. D genes are given only for firm matches. The size field is filled for only some rows; it gives once, few, many or a size class.

J gene: TRBJ2-5; clone size: NA; D gene: NA; V gene: TRBV15; CDR3 protein: CATSRASRVGETQYF; CDR3 DNA: TGTGCCACCAGCAGGGCATCCCGGGTTGGGGAGACCCAGTACTTC
J gene: TRBJ2-2; clone size: NA; D gene: TRBD2; V gene: TRBV7-8; CDR3 protein: CASNPGLAGSTGELFF; CDR3 DNA: TGTGCCAGCAACCCTGGACTAGCGGGGAGCACCGGGGAGCTGTTTTTT
J gene: TRBJ2-7; clone size: many; D gene: TRBD2; V gene: TRBV14; CDR3 protein: CASSRIASGLYEQYF; CDR3 DNA: TGTGCCAGCAGCCGCATAGCTAGCGGACTATACGAGCAGTACTTC
J gene: TRBJ1-6; clone size: many; D gene: NA; V gene: TRBV5-1; CDR3 protein: CASSPDAVNSPLHF; CDR3 DNA: TGCGCCAGCAGCCCGGACGCCGTCAATTCACCCCTCCACTTT
J gene: TRBJ1-1; clone size: many; D gene: NA; V gene: TRBV15; CDR3 protein: CATSIGGTEAFF; CDR3 DNA: TGTGCCACCAGCATAGGGGGAACTGAAGCTTTCTTT
J gene: TRBJ1-1; clone size: many; D gene: TRBD1; V gene: TRBV5-1; CDR3 protein: CASRTGGGLDTEAFF; CDR3 DNA: TGCGCCAGCAGGACAGGGGGCGGGTTGGACACTGAAGCTTTCTTT
J gene: TRBJ1-5; clone size: once; D gene: NA; V gene: TRBV10-3; CDR3 protein: CASSQGPSNQPQHF; CDR3 DNA: TGTGCCAGCAGCCAGGGTCCTAGCAATCAGCCCCAGCATTTT
J gene: TRBJ1-2; clone size: NA; D gene: NA; V gene: TRBV29-1; CDR3 protein: CSVGATATYGYTF; CDR3 DNA: TGCAGCGTTGGGGCGACAGCCACCTATGGCTACACCTTC
J gene: TRBJ2-6; clone size: NA; D gene: NA; V gene: TRBV11-2; CDR3 protein: CASSARVYGANVLTF; CDR3 DNA: TGTGCCAGCAGCGCGCGGGTTTATGGGGCCAACGTCCTGACTTTC
J gene: TRBJ2-7; clone size: many; D gene: NA; V gene: TRBV3-1; CDR3 protein: CASSQGLGGEQYF; CDR3 DNA: TGTGCCAGCAGCCAGGGTCTGGGGGGCGAGCAGTACTTC
J gene: TRBJ1-6; clone size: many; D gene: NA; V gene: TRBV6-5; CDR3 protein: CASSYSGRRNSPLHF; CDR3 DNA: TGTGCCAGCAGTTACTCGGGCAGGCGAAATTCACCCCTCCACTTT
J gene: TRBJ2-7; clone size: many; D gene: NA; V gene: TRBV10-2; CDR3 protein: CASRTGQTYEQYF; CDR3 DNA: TGCGCCAGCAGGACCGGACAGACCTACGAGCAGTACTTC
J gene: TRBJ2-2; clone size: many; D gene: TRBD2; V gene: TRBV29-1; CDR3 protein: CSVAGTSGRAAGELFF; CDR3 DNA: TGCAGCGTGGCCGGGACTAGCGGGAGGGCGGCCGGGGAGCTGTTTTTT
J gene: TRBJ1-5; clone size: many; D gene: TRBD1; V gene: TRBV6-2/TRBV6-3; CDR3 protein: CASSYGPDRGGQPQHF; CDR3 DNA: TGTGCCAGCAGTTATGGACCCGACAGGGGTGGACAGCCCCAGCATTTT
J gene: TRBJ1-2; clone size: once; D gene: NA; V gene: TRBV6-6; CDR3 protein: CASSLGSRYGYTF; CDR3 DNA: TGTGCCAGCAGTTTAGGGAGCAGATATGGCTACACCTTC
J gene: TRBJ2-2; clone size: NA; D gene: NA; V gene: TRBV7-6; CDR3 protein: CANSLRSNGELFF; CDR3 DNA: TGTGCCAACAGCCTTCGGTCTAACGGGGAGCTGTTTTTT
J gene: TRBJ1-4; clone size: NA; D gene: NA; V gene: TRBV4-3; CDR3 protein: CASSQAWMGGEKLFF; CDR3 DNA: TGCGCCAGCAGCCAGGCATGGATGGGCGGTGAAAAACTGTTTTTT
J gene: TRBJ2-5; clone size: many; D gene: NA; V gene: TRBV12-3/TRBV12-4; CDR3 protein: CASSPRAWQETQYF; CDR3 DNA: TGTGCCAGCAGTCCTCGGGCCTGGCAAGAGACCCAGTACTTC
J gene: TRBJ2-7; clone size: NA; D gene: TRBD2; V gene: TRBV5-1; CDR3 protein: CASSYRRPGTSGSAYEQYF; CDR3 DNA: TGCGCCAGCAGCTACAGACGTCCCGGGACTAGCGGGAGCGCCTACGAGCAGTACTTC
J gene: TRBJ1-1; clone size: NA; D gene: NA; V gene: TRBV9; CDR3 protein: CASSTDYPNTEAFF; CDR3 DNA: TGTGCCAGCAGCACGGACTACCCGAACACCGAAGCTTTCTTT
J gene: TRBJ2-7; clone size: few; D gene: TRBD1; V gene: TRBV29-1; CDR3 protein: CSVAEGTGGYEQYF; CDR3 DNA: TGCAGCGTTGCTGAAGGGACAGGGGGCTACGAGCAGTACTTC
J gene: TRBJ1-1; clone size: many; D gene: NA; V gene: TRBV29-1; CDR3 protein: CSVEGRLSNTEAFF; CDR3 DNA: TGCAGCGTTGAAGGACGCCTGAGCAACACTGAAGCTTTCTTT
J gene: TRBJ1-2; clone size: NA; D gene: TRBD1; V gene: TRBV7-6; CDR3 protein: CASSTGPGQGRNYGYTF; CDR3 DNA: TGTGCCAGCAGCACGGGCCCCGGACAGGGACGTAACTATGGCTACACCTTC